This TCR beta chain was recorded in a study of human T cells and chemical hapten exposure. Study at large: There were per-sample TCR yield variations, arising mainly from small pooled library volume differences. Findings and caveats of the study: The study found that DPC sensitization did not change TCRs above 1 in 1000 frequency.

The CDR3 is made up of 15 amino acids. V dropped 5 bases and J dropped 1; count of bases not matched to a gene: 4. About this clonotype itself: Its antigen is unknown.

The authors' total RNA extraction used unfractionated whole blood. The study's library attached unique molecular identifiers to single cDNA molecules. TCRdb independently ran MiXCR on the 5' RACE reads; one entry per CDR3 protein. This table has 110,000 or so distinct CDR3 sequences, roughly 19% appearing once. The chain links TRBV12-3 or TRBV12-4 to TRBJ1-1; 10 bases match TRBD1. This clonotype was sampled from a human donor in good health. In DNA, the CDR3 is TGTGCCAGCAGTCCCCGGGACAGGGGGAACACTGAAGCTTTCTTT. Protein product: CASSPRDRGNTEAFF.